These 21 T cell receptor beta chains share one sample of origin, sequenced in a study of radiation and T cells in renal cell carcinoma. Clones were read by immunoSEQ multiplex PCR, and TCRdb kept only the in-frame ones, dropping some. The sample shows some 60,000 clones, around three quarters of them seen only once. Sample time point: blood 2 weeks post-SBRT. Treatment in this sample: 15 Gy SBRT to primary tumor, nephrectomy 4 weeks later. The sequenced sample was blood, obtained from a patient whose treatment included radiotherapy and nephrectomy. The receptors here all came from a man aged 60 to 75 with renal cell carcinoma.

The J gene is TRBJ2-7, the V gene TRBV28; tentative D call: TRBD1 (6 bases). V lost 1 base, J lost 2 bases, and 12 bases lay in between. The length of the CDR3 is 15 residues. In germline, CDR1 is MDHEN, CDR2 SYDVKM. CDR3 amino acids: CASSLSYRETYEQYF. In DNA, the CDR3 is TGTGCCAGCAGTTTATCGTACAGGGAGACCTACGAGCAGTACTTC.

CDR3 coding DNA: TGCAGTGCTTCTAGCGGGGGGGCCCCGTTCTTC. Its translation: CSASSGGAPFF. This chain joins TRBV20-1 and TRBJ2-1, with 12 bases that match TRBD2. This CDR3 spans 11 amino acids. The trim removed 5 bases at V and 15 bases at J, leaving 5 bases unmatched. Germline V gene lookup returns CDR1 DFQATT and CDR2 SNEGSKA (reference sequence).

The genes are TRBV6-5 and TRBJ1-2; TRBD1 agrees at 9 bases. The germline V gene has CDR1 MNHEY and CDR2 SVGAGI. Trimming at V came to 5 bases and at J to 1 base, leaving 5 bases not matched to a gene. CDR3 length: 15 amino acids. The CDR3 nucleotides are TGTGCCAGCAGTGGCCGGGACAGGGATAACTATGGCTACACCTTC. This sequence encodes CASSGRDRDNYGYTF.

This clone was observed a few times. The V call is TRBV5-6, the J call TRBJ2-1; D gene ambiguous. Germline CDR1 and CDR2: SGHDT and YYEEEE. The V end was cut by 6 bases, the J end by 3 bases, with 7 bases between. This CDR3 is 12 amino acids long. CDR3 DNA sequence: TGTGCCAGCAATTGGGACTACAATGAGCAGTTCTTC. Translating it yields CASNWDYNEQFF.

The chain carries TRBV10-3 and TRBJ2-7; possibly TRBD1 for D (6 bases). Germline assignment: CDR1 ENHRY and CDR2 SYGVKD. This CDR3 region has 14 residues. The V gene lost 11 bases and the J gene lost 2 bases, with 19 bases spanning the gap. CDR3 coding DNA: TGTGCCGTCGGCAAACGGGACACAGCCTACGAGCAGTACTTC. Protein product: CAVGKRDTAYEQYF.

CDR3 amino acids: CASSVAGGTLSTEAFF. In DNA form, the CDR3 reads TGTGCCAGCAGCGTTGCAGGGGGAACCTTGAGCACTGAAGCTTTCTTT. The chain joins TRBV9 to TRBJ1-1, with 7 bases lining up with TRBD1. CDR1 and CDR2 (germline): SGDLS, YYNGEE. The CDR3 spans 16 residues. V gave up 2 bases and J gave up 4 bases; unmatched junction bases: 11.

CDR3 in DNA: TGTGCCAGCTCAAGTGGGGTATACGAGACCCAGTACTTC. Protein product: CASSSGVYETQYF. The J gene is TRBJ2-5, the V gene TRBV6-6; D call uncertain. Germline CDR1 is MNHNY and CDR2 is SVGAGI (reference sequence). This CDR3 contains 13 residues. V was shortened by 8 bases and J by 5 bases, with 15 bases between the two germline ends.

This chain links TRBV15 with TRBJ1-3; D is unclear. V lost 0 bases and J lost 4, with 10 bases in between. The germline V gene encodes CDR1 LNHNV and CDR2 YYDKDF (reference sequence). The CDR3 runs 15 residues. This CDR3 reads CATSRDKRSGNTIYF. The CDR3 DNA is TGTGCCACCAGCAGAGATAAGAGGTCCGGAAACACCATATATTTT.

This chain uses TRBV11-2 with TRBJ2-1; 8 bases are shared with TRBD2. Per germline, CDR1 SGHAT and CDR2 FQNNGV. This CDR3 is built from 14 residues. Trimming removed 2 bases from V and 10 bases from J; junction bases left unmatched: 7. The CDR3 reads CASSLQREITEQFF. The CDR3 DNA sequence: TGTGCCAGCAGCTTACAGCGGGAGATCACCGAGCAGTTCTTC. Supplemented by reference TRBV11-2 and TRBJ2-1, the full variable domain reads EAGVAQSPRYKIIEKRQSVAFWCNPISGHATLYWYQQILGQGPKLLIQFQNNGVVDDSQLPKDRFSAERLKGVDSTLKIQPAKLEDSAVYLCASSLQREITEQFFGPGTRLTVL.

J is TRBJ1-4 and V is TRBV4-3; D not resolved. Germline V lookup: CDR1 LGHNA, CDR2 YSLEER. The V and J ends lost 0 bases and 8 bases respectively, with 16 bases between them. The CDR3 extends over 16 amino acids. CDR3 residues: CASSQEGTAVGEKLFF. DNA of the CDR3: TGCGCCAGCAGCCAAGAAGGCACAGCCGTCGGGGAAAAACTGTTTTTT.

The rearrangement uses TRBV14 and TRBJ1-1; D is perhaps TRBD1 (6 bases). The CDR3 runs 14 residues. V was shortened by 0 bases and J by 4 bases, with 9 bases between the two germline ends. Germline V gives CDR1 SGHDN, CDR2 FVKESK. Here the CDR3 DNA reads TGTGCCAGCAGCCAAGATAACAGGGCCACTGAAGCTTTCTTT. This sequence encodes CASSQDNRATEAFF.

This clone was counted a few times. CDR3 coding DNA: TGTGCATCCGCACAGGGGTCAAATTCACCCCTCCACTTT. This translates into CASAQGSNSPLHF. The V gene is TRBV28, the J gene TRBJ1-6, with 7 bases matching TRBD1. Looked up from germline, CDR1 is MDHEN and CDR2 is SYDVKM. The CDR3 sequence is 13 residues long.

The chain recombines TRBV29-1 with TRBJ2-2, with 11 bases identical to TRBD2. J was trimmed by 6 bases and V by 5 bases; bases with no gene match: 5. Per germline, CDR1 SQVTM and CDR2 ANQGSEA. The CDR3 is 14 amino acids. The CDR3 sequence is CSVSTSGVAGELFF. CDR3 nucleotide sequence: TGCAGCGTTTCGACTAGCGGGGTCGCCGGGGAGCTGTTTTTT.

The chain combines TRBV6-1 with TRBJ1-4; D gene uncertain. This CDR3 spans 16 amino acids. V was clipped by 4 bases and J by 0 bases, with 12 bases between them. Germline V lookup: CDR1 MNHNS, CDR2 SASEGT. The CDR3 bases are TGTGCCAGCAGTGTCACATCGGCCGCAACTAATGAAAAACTGTTTTTT. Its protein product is CASSVTSAATNEKLFF.

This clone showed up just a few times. CDR3 region: CASSPLTTAASNYGYTF. CDR3 nucleotide sequence: TGTGCCAGCTCACCACTGACGACGGCAGCCTCTAACTATGGCTACACCTTC. The J gene is TRBJ1-2, the V gene TRBV18; D call uncertain. Germline V gene data show CDR1 as KGHSH and CDR2 as LQKENI. CDR3 size: 17 residues. V was shortened by 1 base and J by 0 bases, with 15 bases between the two germline ends.

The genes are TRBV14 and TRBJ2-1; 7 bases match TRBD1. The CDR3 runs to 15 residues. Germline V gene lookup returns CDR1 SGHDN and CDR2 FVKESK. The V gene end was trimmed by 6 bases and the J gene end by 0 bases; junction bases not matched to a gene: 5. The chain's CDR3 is CASRRTGHSYNEQFF. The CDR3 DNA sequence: TGTGCCAGCAGGCGGACAGGCCACTCCTACAATGAGCAGTTCTTC. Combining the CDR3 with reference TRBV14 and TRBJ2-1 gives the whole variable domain EAGVTQFPSHSVIEKGQTVTLRCDPISGHDNLYWYRRVMGKEIKFLLHFVKESKQDESGMPNNRFLAERTGGTYSTLKVQPAELEDSGVYFCASRRTGHSYNEQFFGPGTRLTVL.

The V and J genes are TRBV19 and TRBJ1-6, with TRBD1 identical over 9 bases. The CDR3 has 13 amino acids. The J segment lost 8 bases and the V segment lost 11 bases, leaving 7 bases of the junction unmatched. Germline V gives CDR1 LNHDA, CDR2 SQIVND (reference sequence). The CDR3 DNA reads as TGTGCCTCTAACAGGGGGCCGGATTCACCCCTCCACTTT. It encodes CASNRGPDSPLHF.

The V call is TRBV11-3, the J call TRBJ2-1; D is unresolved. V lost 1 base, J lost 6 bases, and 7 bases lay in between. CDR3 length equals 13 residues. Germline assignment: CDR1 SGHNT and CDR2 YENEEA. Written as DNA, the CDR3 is TGTGCCAGCAGCTTAGCAGTCGGCAATGAGCAGTTCTTC. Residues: CASSLAVGNEQFF.

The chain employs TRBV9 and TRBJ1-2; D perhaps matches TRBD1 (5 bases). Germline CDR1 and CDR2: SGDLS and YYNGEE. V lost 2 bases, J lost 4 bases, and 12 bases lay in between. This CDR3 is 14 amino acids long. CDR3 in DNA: TGTGCCAGCAGCGTCGACAGCTCAATCTATGGCTACACCTTC. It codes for CASSVDSSIYGYTF. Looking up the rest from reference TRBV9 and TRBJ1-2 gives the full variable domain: DSGVTQTPKHLITATGQRVTLRCSPRSGDLSVYWYQQSLDQGLQFLIQYYNGEERAKGNILERFSAQQFPDLHSELNLSSLELGDSALYFCASSVDSSIYGYTFGSGTRLTVV.

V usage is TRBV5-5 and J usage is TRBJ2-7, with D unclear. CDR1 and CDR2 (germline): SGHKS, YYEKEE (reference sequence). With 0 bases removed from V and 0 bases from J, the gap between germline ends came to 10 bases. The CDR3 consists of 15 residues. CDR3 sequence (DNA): TGTGCCAGCAGCTTGGGCCAACCGAGCTCCTACGAGCAGTACGTC. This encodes CASSLGQPSSYEQYV.

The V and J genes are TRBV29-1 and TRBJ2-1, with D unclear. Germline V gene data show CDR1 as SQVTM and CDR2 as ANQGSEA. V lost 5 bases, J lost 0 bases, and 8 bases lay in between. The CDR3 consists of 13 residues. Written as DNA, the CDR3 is TGCAGCGTTCAAGCGAGCTCCTACAATGAGCAGTTCTTC. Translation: CSVQASSYNEQFF.